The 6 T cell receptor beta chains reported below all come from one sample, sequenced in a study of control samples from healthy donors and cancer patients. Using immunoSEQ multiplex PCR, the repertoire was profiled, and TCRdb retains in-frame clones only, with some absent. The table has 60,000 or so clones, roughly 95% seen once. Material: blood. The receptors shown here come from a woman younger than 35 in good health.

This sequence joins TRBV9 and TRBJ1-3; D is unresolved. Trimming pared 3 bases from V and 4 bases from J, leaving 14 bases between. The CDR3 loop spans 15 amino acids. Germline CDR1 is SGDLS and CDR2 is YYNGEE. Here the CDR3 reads CASSAQDQKGNTIYF. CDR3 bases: TGTGCCAGCAGCGCCCAGGACCAAAAGGGAAACACCATATATTTT. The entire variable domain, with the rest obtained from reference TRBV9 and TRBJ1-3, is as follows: DSGVTQTPKHLITATGQRVTLRCSPRSGDLSVYWYQQSLDQGLQFLIQYYNGEERAKGNILERFSAQQFPDLHSELNLSSLELGDSALYFCASSAQDQKGNTIYFGEGSWLTVV.

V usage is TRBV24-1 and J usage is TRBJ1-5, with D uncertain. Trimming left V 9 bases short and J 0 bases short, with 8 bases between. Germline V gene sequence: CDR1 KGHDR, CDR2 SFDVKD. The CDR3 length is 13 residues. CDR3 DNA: TGTGCCACCGGAGGTCTTAGCAATCAGCCCCAGCATTTT. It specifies CATGGLSNQPQHF.

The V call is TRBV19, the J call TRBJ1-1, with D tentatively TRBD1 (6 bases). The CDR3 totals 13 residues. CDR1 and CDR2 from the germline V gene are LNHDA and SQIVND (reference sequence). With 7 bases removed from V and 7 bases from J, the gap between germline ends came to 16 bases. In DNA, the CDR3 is TGTGCCAGTACCGACCCGGGACACTTTGAAGCTTTCTTT. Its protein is CASTDPGHFEAFF. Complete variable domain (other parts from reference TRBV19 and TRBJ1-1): DGGITQSPKYLFRKEGQNVTLSCEQNLNHDAMYWYRQDPGQGLRLIYYSQIVNDFQKGDIAEGYSVSREKKESFPLTVTSAQKNPTAFYLCASTDPGHFEAFFGQGTRLTVV.

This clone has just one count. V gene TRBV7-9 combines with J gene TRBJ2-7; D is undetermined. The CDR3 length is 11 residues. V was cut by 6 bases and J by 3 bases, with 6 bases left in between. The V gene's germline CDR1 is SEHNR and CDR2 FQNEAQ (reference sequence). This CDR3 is CASRNDYEQYF. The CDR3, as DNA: TGTGCCAGCAGAAACGACTACGAGCAGTACTTC.

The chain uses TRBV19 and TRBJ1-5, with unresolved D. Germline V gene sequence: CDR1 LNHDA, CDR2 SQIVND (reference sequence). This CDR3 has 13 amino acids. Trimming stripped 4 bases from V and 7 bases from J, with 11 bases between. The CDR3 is CASSNFVGQPQHF. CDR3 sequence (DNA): TGTGCCAGTAGTAATTTCGTAGGACAGCCCCAGCATTTT. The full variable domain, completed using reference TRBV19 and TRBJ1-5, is DGGITQSPKYLFRKEGQNVTLSCEQNLNHDAMYWYRQDPGQGLRLIYYSQIVNDFQKGDIAEGYSVSREKKESFPLTVTSAQKNPTAFYLCASSNFVGQPQHFGDGTRLSIL.

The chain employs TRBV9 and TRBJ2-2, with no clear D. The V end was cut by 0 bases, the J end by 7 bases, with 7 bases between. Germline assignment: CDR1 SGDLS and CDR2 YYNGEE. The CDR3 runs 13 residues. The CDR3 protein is CASSVDRNGELFF. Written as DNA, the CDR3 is TGTGCCAGCAGCGTAGACCGGAACGGGGAGCTGTTTTTT.